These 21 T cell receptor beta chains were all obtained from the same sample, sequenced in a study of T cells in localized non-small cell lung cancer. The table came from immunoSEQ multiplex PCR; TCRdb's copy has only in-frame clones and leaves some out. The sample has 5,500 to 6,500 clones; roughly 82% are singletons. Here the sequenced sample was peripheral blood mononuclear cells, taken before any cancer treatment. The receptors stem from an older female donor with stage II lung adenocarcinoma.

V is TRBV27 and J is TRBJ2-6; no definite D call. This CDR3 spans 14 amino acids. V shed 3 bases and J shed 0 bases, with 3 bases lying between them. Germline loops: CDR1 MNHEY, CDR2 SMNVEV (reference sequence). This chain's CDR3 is CASSFLSGANVLTF. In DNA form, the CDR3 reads TGTGCCAGCAGTTTCCTCTCTGGGGCCAACGTCCTGACTTTC.

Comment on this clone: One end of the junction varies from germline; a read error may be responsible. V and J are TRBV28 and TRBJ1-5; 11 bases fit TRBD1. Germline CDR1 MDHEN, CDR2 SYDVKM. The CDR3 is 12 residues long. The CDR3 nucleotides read TGTGCCAGCAGACTCAGGACAGGGGGCTTGAATTTT. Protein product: CASRLRTGGLNF.

CDR3 nucleotides: TGTGCCAGTAGTTACCCGGGGGGGGACCAGCCCCAGCATTTT. Translating it yields CASSYPGGDQPQHF. V gene TRBV19 combines with J gene TRBJ1-5, with D tentatively TRBD1 (5 bases). Germline V lookup: CDR1 LNHDA, CDR2 SQIVND (reference sequence). There are 14 residues in the CDR3. Trimming cost V 5 bases and J 7 bases, with 15 bases left between them.

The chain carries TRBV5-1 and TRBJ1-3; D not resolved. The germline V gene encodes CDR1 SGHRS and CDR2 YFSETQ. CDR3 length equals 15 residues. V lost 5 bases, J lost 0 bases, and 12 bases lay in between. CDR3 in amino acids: CASRWASSSGNTIYF. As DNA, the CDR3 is TGCGCCAGCAGGTGGGCCTCGAGCTCTGGAAACACCATATATTTT.

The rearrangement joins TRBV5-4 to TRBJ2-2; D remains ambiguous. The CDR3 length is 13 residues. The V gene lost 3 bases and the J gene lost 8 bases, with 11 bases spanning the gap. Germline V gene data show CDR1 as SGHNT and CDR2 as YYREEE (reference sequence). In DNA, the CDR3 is TGTGCCAGCAGCTGGACCGAAATAGGGGAGCTGTTTTTT. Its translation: CASSWTEIGELFF.

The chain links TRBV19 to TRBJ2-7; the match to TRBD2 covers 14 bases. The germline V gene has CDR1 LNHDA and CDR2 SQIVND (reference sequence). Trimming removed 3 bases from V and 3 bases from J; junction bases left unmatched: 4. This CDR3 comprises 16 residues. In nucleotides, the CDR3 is TGTGCCAGTAGTATGGATGGGACTAGCGGGAGCTACGAGCAGTACTTC. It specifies CASSMDGTSGSYEQYF.

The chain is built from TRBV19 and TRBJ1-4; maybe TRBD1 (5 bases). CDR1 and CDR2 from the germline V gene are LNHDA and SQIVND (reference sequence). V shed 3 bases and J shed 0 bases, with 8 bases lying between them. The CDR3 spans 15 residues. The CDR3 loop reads CASSIGTATNEKLFF. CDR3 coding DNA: TGTGCCAGTAGTATTGGGACGGCAACTAATGAAAAACTGTTTTTT.

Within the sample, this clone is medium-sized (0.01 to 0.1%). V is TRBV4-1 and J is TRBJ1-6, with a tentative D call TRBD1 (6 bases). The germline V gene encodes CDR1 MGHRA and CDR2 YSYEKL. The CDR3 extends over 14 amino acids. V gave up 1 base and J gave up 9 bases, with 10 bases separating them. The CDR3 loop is CASSQAGGGSPLHF. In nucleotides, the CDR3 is TGCGCCAGCAGCCAAGCCGGGGGCGGTTCACCCCTCCACTTT.

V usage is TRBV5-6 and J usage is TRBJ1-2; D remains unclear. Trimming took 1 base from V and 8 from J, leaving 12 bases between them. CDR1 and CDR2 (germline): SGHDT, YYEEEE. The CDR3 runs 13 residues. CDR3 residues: CASSLSQVNGYTF. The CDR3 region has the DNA TGTGCCAGCAGCTTGTCCCAGGTCAACGGCTACACCTTC.

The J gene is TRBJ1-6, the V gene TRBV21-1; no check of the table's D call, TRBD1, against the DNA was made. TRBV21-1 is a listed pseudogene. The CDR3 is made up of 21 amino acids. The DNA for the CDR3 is TGTGCCAGCAGCAAAGAGGGACAGTCGGTAGGGGGACCAGGTAAAAATTCACCCCTCCACTTT. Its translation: CASSKEGQSVGGPGKNSPLHF.

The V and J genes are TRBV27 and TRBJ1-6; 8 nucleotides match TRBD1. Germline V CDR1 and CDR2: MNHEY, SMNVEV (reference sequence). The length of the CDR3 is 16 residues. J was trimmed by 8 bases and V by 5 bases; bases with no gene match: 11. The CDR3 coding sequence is TGTGCCAGCAGTCTTCGGACAGGGTTGGGGGATTCACCCCTCCACTTT. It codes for CASSLRTGLGDSPLHF.

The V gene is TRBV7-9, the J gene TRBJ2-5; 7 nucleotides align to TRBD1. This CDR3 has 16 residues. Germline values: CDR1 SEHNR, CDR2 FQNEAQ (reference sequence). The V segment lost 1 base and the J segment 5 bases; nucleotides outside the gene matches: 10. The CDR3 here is CASSLGATGSMETQYF. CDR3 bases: TGTGCCAGCAGCTTAGGGGCGACAGGGTCGATGGAGACCCAGTACTTC.

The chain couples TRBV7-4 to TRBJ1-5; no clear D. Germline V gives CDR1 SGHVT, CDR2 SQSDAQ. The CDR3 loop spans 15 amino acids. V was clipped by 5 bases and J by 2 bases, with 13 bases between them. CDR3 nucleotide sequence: TGTGCCAGCAGCCTGACGGCGGCGGGCAATCAGCCCCAGCATTTT. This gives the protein CASSLTAAGNQPQHF.

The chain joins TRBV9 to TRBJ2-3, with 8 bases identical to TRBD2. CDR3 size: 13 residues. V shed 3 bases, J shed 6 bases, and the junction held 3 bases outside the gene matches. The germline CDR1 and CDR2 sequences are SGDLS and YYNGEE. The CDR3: CASSAGTRDTQYF. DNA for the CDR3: TGTGCCAGCAGCGCCGGGACTAGGGATACGCAGTATTTT.

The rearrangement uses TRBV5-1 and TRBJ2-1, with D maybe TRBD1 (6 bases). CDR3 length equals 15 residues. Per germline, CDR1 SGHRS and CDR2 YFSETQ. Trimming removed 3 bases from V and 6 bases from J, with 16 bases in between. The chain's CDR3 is CASSSSLQGSNEQFF. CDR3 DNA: TGCGCCAGCAGCTCTAGCCTTCAGGGGAGCAATGAGCAGTTCTTC.

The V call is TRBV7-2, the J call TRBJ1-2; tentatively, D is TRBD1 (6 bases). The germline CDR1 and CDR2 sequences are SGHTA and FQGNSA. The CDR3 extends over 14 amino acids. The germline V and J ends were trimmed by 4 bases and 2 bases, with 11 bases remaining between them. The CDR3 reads CASSYRQENYGYTF. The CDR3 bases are TGTGCCAGCAGCTACCGACAGGAGAACTATGGCTACACCTTC.

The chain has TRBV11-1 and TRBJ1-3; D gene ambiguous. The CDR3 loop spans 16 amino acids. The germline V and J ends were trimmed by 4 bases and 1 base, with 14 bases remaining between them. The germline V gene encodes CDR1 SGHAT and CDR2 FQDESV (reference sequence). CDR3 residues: CASSWPSVPSGNTIYF. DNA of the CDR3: TGTGCCAGCAGCTGGCCGTCCGTGCCGTCTGGAAACACCATATATTTT.

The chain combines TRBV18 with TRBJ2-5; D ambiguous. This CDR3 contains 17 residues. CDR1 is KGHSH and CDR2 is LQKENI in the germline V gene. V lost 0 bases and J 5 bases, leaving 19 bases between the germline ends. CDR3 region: CASSPPVDTRFGETQYF. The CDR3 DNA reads TGTGCCAGCTCACCACCGGTCGACACCCGCTTCGGGGAGACCCAGTACTTC.

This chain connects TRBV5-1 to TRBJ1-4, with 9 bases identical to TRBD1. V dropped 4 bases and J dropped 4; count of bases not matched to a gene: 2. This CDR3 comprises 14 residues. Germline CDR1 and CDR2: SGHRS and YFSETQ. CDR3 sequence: CASSGQGNNEKLFF. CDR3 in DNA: TGCGCCAGCAGCGGACAGGGGAATAATGAAAAACTGTTTTTT.

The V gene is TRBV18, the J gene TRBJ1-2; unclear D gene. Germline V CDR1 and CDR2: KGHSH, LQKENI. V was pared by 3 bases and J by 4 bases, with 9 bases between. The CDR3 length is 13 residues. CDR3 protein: CASSPSDGYGYTF. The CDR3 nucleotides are TGTGCCAGCTCACCGTCGGACGGCTATGGCTACACCTTC.

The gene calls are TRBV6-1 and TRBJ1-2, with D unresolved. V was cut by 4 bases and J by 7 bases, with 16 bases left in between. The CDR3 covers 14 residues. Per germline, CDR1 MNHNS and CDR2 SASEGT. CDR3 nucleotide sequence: TGTGCCAGCAGTGGGACCCAGGCCCTGCGTGGCTACACCTTC. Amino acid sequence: CASSGTQALRGYTF.